These 32 T cell receptor beta chains were sequenced from one sample in a study of control samples from healthy donors and cancer patients. Here immunoSEQ multiplex PCR was the method, and the copy in TCRdb shows in-frame clones only, minus some. The sample shows about 130,000 clones, roughly 94% of them seen only once. The source material was PBMCs. These receptors all stem from a man between 60 and 70 years old with colorectal cancer.

The CDR3 nucleotides read TGTGCCAGCGACTCACCAGGGTTCACAGATACGCAGTATTTT. Its protein product is CASDSPGFTDTQYF. The V call is TRBV6-6, the J call TRBJ2-3; maybe TRBD1 (5 bases). CDR1 MNHNY and CDR2 SVGAGI come from the germline V gene (reference sequence). V lost 8 bases, J lost 2 bases, and 14 bases lay in between. The CDR3 loop spans 14 amino acids.

CDR3 sequence: CASTGRRLGGYGYTF. The DNA of the CDR3 is TGTGCCAGCACCGGACGACGCCTTGGGGGCTATGGCTACACCTTC. The chain uses TRBV2 and TRBJ1-2, with D perhaps matching TRBD1 (5 bases). The germline V and J ends were trimmed by 7 bases and 4 bases, with 19 bases remaining between them. The germline gives CDR1 SNHLY, CDR2 FYNNEI. This CDR3 is 15 amino acids long.

This clone was detected only once. This rearrangement joins TRBV5-1 to TRBJ1-2; no reliable D call. V was cut by 0 bases and J by 4 bases, with 10 bases left in between. There are 14 residues in the CDR3. From germline, CDR1 is SGHRS and CDR2 YFSETQ. This chain's CDR3 is CASSLGHITYGYTF. In DNA form, the CDR3 reads TGCGCCAGCAGCTTGGGACACATTACCTATGGCTACACCTTC.

Written as DNA, the CDR3 is TGTGCCAGCAGCTACGCGGGGGGAGGGAACATTCAGTACTTC. This codes for CASSYAGGGNIQYF. This chain links TRBV14 with TRBJ2-4; 8 bases are a match to TRBD2. Germline V gene lookup returns CDR1 SGHDN and CDR2 FVKESK. V lost 5 bases and J lost 7; bases outside the gene matches: 7. The CDR3 consists of 14 residues.

This clone was seen only once. The chain uses TRBV19 and TRBJ1-2; perhaps TRBD1 as D (5 bases). This CDR3 has 15 amino acids. CDR1 and CDR2 (germline): LNHDA, SQIVND (reference sequence). V shed 3 bases and J shed 4 bases, with 15 bases lying between them. In nucleotides, the CDR3 is TGTGCCAGTAGTATCCAAGGGGTAGGGCCCTATGGCTACACCTTC. It translates to CASSIQGVGPYGYTF.

The gene calls are TRBV6-6 and TRBJ1-1, with 8 nucleotides matching TRBD1. Trimming removed 2 bases from V and 5 bases from J; junction bases left unmatched: 4. This CDR3 is built from 14 residues. Germline V lookup: CDR1 MNHNY, CDR2 SVGAGI (reference sequence). CDR3 DNA sequence: TGTGCCAGCAGTTACCAGGGGGCGAAAACTGAAGCTTTCTTT. It is translated as CASSYQGAKTEAFF.

The rearrangement uses TRBV6-5 and TRBJ1-4; perhaps TRBD1 as D (6 bases). The germline V gene encodes CDR1 MNHEY and CDR2 SVGAGI. V was cut by 6 bases and J by 5 bases, with 16 bases left in between. The length of the CDR3 is 15 residues. The CDR3 DNA is TGTGCCAGCAGCTTTTGGGGGGCGGAAAATGAAAAACTGTTTTTT. The encoded protein is CASSFWGAENEKLFF.

Turning to this clone: Within the sample, other DNA sequences also encode this same CDR3. The chain has TRBV18 and TRBJ1-5; D remains ambiguous. Germline CDR1 is KGHSH and CDR2 is LQKENI. Trimming cost V 3 bases and J 5 bases, with 5 bases left between them. The CDR3 runs to 12 residues. The CDR3 protein is CASSPGDQPQHF. The CDR3, as DNA: TGTGCCAGCTCACCGGGAGATCAGCCCCAGCATTTT.

V is TRBV7-8 and J is TRBJ1-4; D is unclear. Trimming took off 6 bases at V and 6 bases at J, with 8 bases between the two ends. The V gene's germline CDR1 is SGHVS and CDR2 FQNEAQ. CDR3 length: 12 amino acids. The DNA of the CDR3 is TGTGCCAGCAGGCCGGGGTATGAAAAACTGTTTTTT. It is translated as CASRPGYEKLFF. The full variable domain, with the rest looked up from reference TRBV7-8 and TRBJ1-4, is GAGVSQSPRYKVAKRGQDVALRCDPISGHVSLFWYQQALGQGPEFLTYFQNEAQLDKSGLPSDRFFAERPEGSVSTLKIQRTQQEDSAVYLCASRPGYEKLFFGSGTQLSVL.

The chain recombines TRBV5-1 with TRBJ1-6; no reliable D call. Trimming removed 6 bases at V and 4 bases at J, with 8 bases between. Germline loops: CDR1 SGHRS, CDR2 YFSETQ. The CDR3 spans 13 residues. CDR3 sequence: CASTGDYNSPLHF. The DNA of the CDR3 is TGCGCCAGCACCGGGGATTATAATTCACCCCTCCACTTT.

The rearrangement joins TRBV19 to TRBJ1-3, with D unclear. The V end was cut by 5 bases, the J end by 2 bases, with 13 bases between. Germline assignment: CDR1 LNHDA and CDR2 SQIVND (reference sequence). This CDR3 region has 15 residues. The CDR3, as DNA: TGTGCCAGTAGTCCGGTGGCGGGCCCTGGAAACACCATATATTTT. Its translation: CASSPVAGPGNTIYF. The full variable domain, with the rest looked up from reference TRBV19 and TRBJ1-3, is DGGITQSPKYLFRKEGQNVTLSCEQNLNHDAMYWYRQDPGQGLRLIYYSQIVNDFQKGDIAEGYSVSREKKESFPLTVTSAQKNPTAFYLCASSPVAGPGNTIYFGEGSWLTVV.

The rearrangement uses TRBV29-1 and TRBJ1-1, with D possibly matching TRBD1 (5 bases). The CDR3 runs 14 residues. In germline, CDR1 is SQVTM, CDR2 ANQGSEA. V lost 7 bases and J 0 bases, leaving 15 bases between the germline ends. In DNA form, the CDR3 reads TGCAGCGCAGAGCCGGACACACTGAACACTGAAGCTTTCTTT. This encodes CSAEPDTLNTEAFF.

This chain joins TRBV27 and TRBJ1-2, with D possibly matching TRBD1 (6 bases). Germline CDR1 is MNHEY and CDR2 is SMNVEV (reference sequence). Trimming removed 4 bases from V and 0 bases from J, with 9 bases in between. This CDR3 is built from 14 residues. Here the CDR3 reads CASSSDSSNYGYTF. The CDR3 region has the DNA TGTGCCAGCAGTTCGGACAGTTCTAACTATGGCTACACCTTC.

This clone has more than one count but fewer than ten. The genes are TRBV7-9 and TRBJ1-6; D is uncertain. Germline CDR1 and CDR2: SEHNR and FQNEAQ (reference sequence). The CDR3 consists of 12 residues. With 7 bases removed from V and 5 bases from J, the gap between germline ends came to 6 bases. CDR3 in amino acids: CASTGNNSPLHF. The CDR3 DNA sequence: TGTGCCAGCACCGGAAATAATTCACCCCTCCACTTT.

Only one count was recorded for this clone. V and J are TRBV9 and TRBJ2-2; TRBD2 is a possible D gene (7 bases). The V and J ends lost 2 bases and 4 bases respectively, with 9 bases between them. The CDR3 is 14 residues long. Germline V gene lookup returns CDR1 SGDLS and CDR2 YYNGEE. The CDR3 region has the DNA TGTGCCAGCAGCGTCGCGGGGGCCACCGGGGAGCTGTTTTTT. This encodes CASSVAGATGELFF.

The chain employs TRBV3-1 (or the pseudogene TRBV3-2) and TRBJ2-7, with 8 positions matching TRBD2. The CDR3 length is 13 residues. Trimming took 0 bases from V and 5 from J; bases not matched to a gene: 0. Germline V lookup: CDR1 LGHDT, CDR2 YNNKEL (reference sequence). As DNA, the CDR3 is TGTGCCAGCAGCCAAGAGCGGGGGGACGAGCAGTACTTC. The encoded protein is CASSQERGDEQYF.

The chain uses TRBV19 and TRBJ1-5, with D possibly TRBD1 on 5 matching bases. V lost 6 bases and J lost 4, with 19 bases in between. Germline assignment: CDR1 LNHDA and CDR2 SQIVND (reference sequence). The CDR3 consists of 16 residues. The CDR3, as DNA: TGTGCCAGTAGCCTATCCCTGGGGACCCTAAATCAGCCCCAGCATTTT. The encoded protein is CASSLSLGTLNQPQHF.

This chain joins TRBV2 and TRBJ1-3; D might be TRBD1 (6 bases). Trimming left V 3 bases short and J 0 bases short, with 12 bases between. This CDR3 comprises 16 residues. CDR1 is SNHLY, CDR2 FYNNEI, per germline. The DNA for the CDR3 is TGTGCCAGCAGTGACCGACAGGCGCTCTCTGGAAACACCATATATTTT. This translates into CASSDRQALSGNTIYF.

The V gene is TRBV5-1, the J gene TRBJ2-3; D is unclear. Germline assignment: CDR1 SGHRS and CDR2 YFSETQ. The CDR3 has 12 amino acids. With 0 bases removed from V and 9 bases from J, the gap between germline ends came to 8 bases. CDR3 bases: TGCGCCAGCAGCTTGGATGAGTTAACGCAGTATTTT. As protein: CASSLDELTQYF.

The chain couples TRBV5-1 to TRBJ2-5; 10 nucleotides line up with TRBD1. Per germline, CDR1 SGHRS and CDR2 YFSETQ. CDR3 length: 14 residues. Germline trimming cut 4 bases from V and 5 bases from J; bases unmatched to any gene: 5. The CDR3: CASSKGQGGETQYF. The CDR3 DNA follows: TGCGCCAGCAGCAAAGGACAGGGGGGTGAGACCCAGTACTTC.

Notes on this clone: Other nucleotide sequences in the sample specify the same CDR3. The rearrangement uses TRBV5-1 and TRBJ1-1; D gene uncertain. This CDR3 is 13 amino acids long. From germline, CDR1 is SGHRS and CDR2 YFSETQ. The V and J ends lost 0 bases and 1 base respectively, with 4 bases between them. The CDR3 coding sequence is TGCGCCAGCAGCTTGGAGGGGAACACTGAAGCTTTCTTT. Its protein product is CASSLEGNTEAFF.

CDR3 residues: CASRGQGDTEAFF. CDR3 in DNA: TGTGCCAGTAGAGGACAGGGCGACACTGAAGCTTTCTTT. The chain is built from TRBV19 and TRBJ1-1; 8 bases fit TRBD1. CDR1 and CDR2 (germline): LNHDA, SQIVND (reference sequence). With 6 bases clipped from V and 3 bases from J, the junction kept 3 bases outside the gene matches. The CDR3 has 13 residues.

CDR3 sequence (DNA): TGCGCCAGCAGCGCGGGACAGGGGGGTTATTCACCCCTCCACTTT. This codes for CASSAGQGGYSPLHF. The rearrangement joins TRBV5-1 to TRBJ1-6; 11 nucleotides match TRBD1. Germline V gene lookup returns CDR1 SGHRS and CDR2 YFSETQ. Trimming removed 4 bases from V and 8 bases from J; junction bases left unmatched: 5. CDR3 length equals 15 residues. Based on the CDR3 plus reference TRBV5-1 and TRBJ1-6, the full variable domain is KAGVTQTPRYLIKTRGQQVTLSCSPISGHRSVSWYQQTPGQGLQFLFEYFSETQRNKGNFPGRFSGRQFSNSRSEMNVSTLELGDSALYLCASSAGQGGYSPLHFGNGTRLTVT.

V is TRBV9 and J is TRBJ2-6; D is undetermined. In germline, CDR1 is SGDLS, CDR2 YYNGEE. V was cut by 1 base and J by 1 base, with 6 bases left in between. The CDR3 is 15 residues long. Written as DNA, the CDR3 is TGTGCCAGCAGCGTATACGGGTCTGGGGCCAACGTCCTGACTTTC. It encodes CASSVYGSGANVLTF. Combining the CDR3 with reference TRBV9 and TRBJ2-6 gives the whole variable domain DSGVTQTPKHLITATGQRVTLRCSPRSGDLSVYWYQQSLDQGLQFLIQYYNGEERAKGNILERFSAQQFPDLHSELNLSSLELGDSALYFCASSVYGSGANVLTFGAGSRLTVL.

The chain uses TRBV7-2 and TRBJ2-1; tentative D call: TRBD2 (6 bases). Germline-derived CDR1 and CDR2 are SGHTA and FQGNSA. This CDR3 region has 15 residues. The ends were cut back, 1 base at V and 3 bases at J, with 10 bases in the middle. The CDR3 DNA reads as TGTGCCAGCAGCTTAGGGTTCGGGGGCTACAATGAGCAGTTCTTC. Its protein product is CASSLGFGGYNEQFF.

The CDR3 spells CASSETGESEKLFF. The CDR3, as DNA: TGCGCCAGCAGCGAGACAGGGGAAAGTGAAAAACTGTTTTTT. This chain connects TRBV5-1 to TRBJ1-4, with TRBD1 identical over 8 bases. The CDR3 covers 14 residues. V trimming: 4 bases; J trimming: 7 bases; junction bases outside the gene matches: 6. Looked up from germline, CDR1 is SGHRS and CDR2 is YFSETQ.

This rearrangement joins TRBV27 to TRBJ1-5; D perhaps matches TRBD1 (6 bases). V was pared by 5 bases and J by 0 bases, with 14 bases between. Per germline, CDR1 MNHEY and CDR2 SMNVEV (reference sequence). The CDR3 is made up of 16 amino acids. The chain's CDR3 is CASSVGGPLSNQPQHF. The CDR3 DNA is TGTGCCAGCAGTGTGGGGGGGCCCCTTAGCAATCAGCCCCAGCATTTT.

This sequence joins TRBV6-5 and TRBJ1-3; D gene ambiguous. The germline V gene encodes CDR1 MNHEY and CDR2 SVGAGI. The CDR3 has 12 residues. Trimming shortened V by 4 bases and J by 3 bases, and 4 bases separated the two germline ends. CDR3 coding DNA: TGTGCCAGCAGTTCGGATGGAAACACCATATATTTT. It encodes CASSSDGNTIYF.

This sequence joins TRBV5-6 and TRBJ1-1; D is unclear. V was pared by 1 base and J by 1 base, with 8 bases between. The V gene's germline CDR1 is SGHDT and CDR2 YYEEEE. The length of the CDR3 is 14 residues. CDR3 nucleotide sequence: TGTGCCAGCAGCTTGTTCTCCGGGAACACTGAAGCTTTCTTT. Its translation: CASSLFSGNTEAFF.

The V call is TRBV18, the J call TRBJ1-1, with a weak D call TRBD1 (5 bases). CDR3 length equals 15 residues. Germline CDR1 reads KGHSH; CDR2 reads LQKENI. V was clipped by 3 bases and J by 1 base, with 12 bases between them. As DNA, the CDR3 is TGTGCCAGCTCACCCCCCAGGACATCGAACACTGAAGCTTTCTTT. Translating gives CASSPPRTSNTEAFF.

This chain connects TRBV5-1 to TRBJ1-1; 8 bases are a match to TRBD1. The germline CDR1 and CDR2 sequences are SGHRS and YFSETQ. Trimming removed 0 bases from V and 6 bases from J; junction bases left unmatched: 7. The CDR3 extends over 15 amino acids. DNA for the CDR3: TGCGCCAGCAGCTTGGCCGGGACAGGAAACTCTGAAGCTTTCTTT. Residues: CASSLAGTGNSEAFF.

The chain combines TRBV11-2 with TRBJ1-2; no reliable D call. The CDR3 is 17 amino acids. V was shortened by 4 bases and J by 3 bases, with 21 bases between the two germline ends. Per the germline V gene, CDR1 is SGHAT and CDR2 is FQNNGV. CDR3 region: CASSSPRTTKDDYGYTF. Here the CDR3 DNA reads TGTGCCAGCAGCTCCCCCCGGACGACCAAGGACGACTATGGCTACACCTTC.